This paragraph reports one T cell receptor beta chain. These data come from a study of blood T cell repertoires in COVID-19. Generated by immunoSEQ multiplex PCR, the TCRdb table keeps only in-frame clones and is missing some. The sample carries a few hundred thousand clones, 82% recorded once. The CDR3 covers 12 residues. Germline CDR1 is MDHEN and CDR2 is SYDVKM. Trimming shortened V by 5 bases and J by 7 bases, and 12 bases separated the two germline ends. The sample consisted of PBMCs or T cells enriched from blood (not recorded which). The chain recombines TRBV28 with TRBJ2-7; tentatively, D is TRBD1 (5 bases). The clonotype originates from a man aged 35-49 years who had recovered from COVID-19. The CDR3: CASSPAGWEQYF. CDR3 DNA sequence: TGTGCCAGCAGTCCGGCAGGGTGGGAGCAGTACTTC.